This T cell receptor beta chain was identified during a study of cytomegalovirus exposure and HLA in healthy donors. General study results and limits: Most TCR sequences showed up rarely, but some public TCRs showed up in many donors.

Remarks on this clone: Its specificity is unknown.

A multiplex PCR was run with 60 Vbeta primers and 13 Jbeta primers. TCRdb keeps only in-frame clones here, not all; method: immunoSEQ multiplex PCR. The table records about 85,000 clones, about four fifths of them present only once. V was cut by 4 bases and J by 0 bases, with 8 bases left in between. The CDR3 is 14 amino acids. Germline CDR1 is SGHTA and CDR2 is FQGTGA. This chain links TRBV7-3 with TRBJ2-3, with unresolved D. The clonotype originates from a man over 45 in good health and CMV-seropositive. The sample taken for sequencing was PBMCs. As DNA, the CDR3 is TGTGCCAGCAGCTCCCTATCTAGCACAGATACGCAGTATTTT. Residues: CASSSLSSTDTQYF.